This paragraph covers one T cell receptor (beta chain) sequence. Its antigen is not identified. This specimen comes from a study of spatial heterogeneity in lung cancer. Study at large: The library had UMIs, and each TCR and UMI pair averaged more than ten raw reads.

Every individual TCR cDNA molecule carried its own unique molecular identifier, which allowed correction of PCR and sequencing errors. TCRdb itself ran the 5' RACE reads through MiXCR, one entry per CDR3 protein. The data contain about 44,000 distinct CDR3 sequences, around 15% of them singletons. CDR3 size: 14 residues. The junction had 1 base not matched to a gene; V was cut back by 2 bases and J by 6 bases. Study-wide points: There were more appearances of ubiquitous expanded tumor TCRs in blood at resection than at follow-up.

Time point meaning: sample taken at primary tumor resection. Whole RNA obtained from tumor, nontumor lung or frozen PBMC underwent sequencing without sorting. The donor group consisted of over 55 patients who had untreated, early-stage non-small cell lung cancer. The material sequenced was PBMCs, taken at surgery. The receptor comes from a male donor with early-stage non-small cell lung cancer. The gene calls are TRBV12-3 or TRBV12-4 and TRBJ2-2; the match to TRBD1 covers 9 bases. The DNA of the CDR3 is TGTGCCAGCAGTTTAAGGGACAGGGCCGGGGAGCTGTTTTTT. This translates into CASSLRDRAGELFF.